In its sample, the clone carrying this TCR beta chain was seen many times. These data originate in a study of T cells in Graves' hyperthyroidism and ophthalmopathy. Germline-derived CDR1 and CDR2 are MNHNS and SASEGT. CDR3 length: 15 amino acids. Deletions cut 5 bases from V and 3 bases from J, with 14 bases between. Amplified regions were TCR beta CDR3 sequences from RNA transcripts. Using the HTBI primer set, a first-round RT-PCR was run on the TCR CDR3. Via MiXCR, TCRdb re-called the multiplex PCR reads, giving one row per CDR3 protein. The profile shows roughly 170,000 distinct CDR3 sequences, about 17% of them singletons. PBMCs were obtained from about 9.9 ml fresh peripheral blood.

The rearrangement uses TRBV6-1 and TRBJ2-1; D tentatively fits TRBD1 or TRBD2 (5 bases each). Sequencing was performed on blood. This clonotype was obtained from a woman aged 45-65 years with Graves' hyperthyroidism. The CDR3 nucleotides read TGTGCCAGCAGTTCCGGGACCAACGGCTACAATGAGCAGTTCTTC. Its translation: CASSSGTNGYNEQFF.